Shown below are 3 T cell receptor beta chains from a single sample sequenced in a study of tumor-infiltrating lymphocytes in primary liver carcinoma. Out of unsorted whole blood came the blood RNA, and germline DNA was extracted as well. Starting material of about 450 ng total RNA yielded TCR beta cDNA via a constant-region primer. Libraries for TCR beta were built through three nested multiplex PCR rounds, which together made up a slightly modified ARM-PCR procedure. Each of the first two PCR rounds ran roughly 9 cycles with TRBV1-TRBV30 forward and C-beta reverse primers. TCRdb passed the multiplex PCR reads through MiXCR, listing each CDR3 protein once. The sample includes around 330,000 distinct CDR3 sequences, 50% to 70% of them seen just once. Material: peripheral blood. The receptors were sampled from a man aged 40-49 years with primary liver carcinoma and hepatitis B virus infection.

CDR3 in DNA: TGTGCCAGCTCAGTAGGGATTGGTACCTACAATGAGCAGTTCTTC. Protein product: CASSVGIGTYNEQFF. The chain is built from TRBV18 and TRBJ2-1; D is uncertain. The germline CDR1 and CDR2 sequences are KGHSH and LQKENI. V was cut by 5 bases and J by 2 bases, with 13 bases left in between. This CDR3 spans 15 amino acids.

Remarks on this clonotype: One end of the junction is discordant with germline, which a read error may explain. The V and J genes are TRBV6-5 and TRBJ2-2; possibly TRBD1 or TRBD2 for D (6 bases each). The germline gives CDR1 MNHEY, CDR2 SVGAGI. The CDR3 runs 13 residues. The CDR3 sequence: CASSEGGTGEPFF. The CDR3 DNA is TGTGCCAGCAGTGAAGGGGGGACCGGGGAGCCGTTTTTT.

J is TRBJ2-1 and V is TRBV15; tentatively, D is TRBD2 (5 bases). Germline V CDR1 and CDR2: LNHNV, YYDKDF (reference sequence). CDR3 length: 16 residues. Between the trimmed V and J ends, which lost 5 bases and 0 bases, there was a span of 14 bases. CDR3 DNA sequence: TGTGCCACCAGCGACGGACTGGCCCGCTCCTACAATGAGCAGTTCTTC. Translation: CATSDGLARSYNEQFF.